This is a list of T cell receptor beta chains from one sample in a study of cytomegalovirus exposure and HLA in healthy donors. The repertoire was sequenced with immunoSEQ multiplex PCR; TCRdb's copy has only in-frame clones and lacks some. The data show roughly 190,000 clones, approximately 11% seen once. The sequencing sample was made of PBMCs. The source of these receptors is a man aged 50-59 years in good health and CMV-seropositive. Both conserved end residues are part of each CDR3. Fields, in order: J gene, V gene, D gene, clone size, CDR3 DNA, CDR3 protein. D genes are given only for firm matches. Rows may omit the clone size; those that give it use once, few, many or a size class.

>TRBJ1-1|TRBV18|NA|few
TGTGCCAGCTCACTAGACAAGAACACTGAAGCTTTCTTT
CASSLDKNTEAFF
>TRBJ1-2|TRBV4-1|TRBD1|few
TGCGCCAGCAGCCAAGGCTACCGGGACAGGGGCCTGATTAACTATGGCTACACCTTC
CASSQGYRDRGLINYGYTF
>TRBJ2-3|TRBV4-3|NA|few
TGCGCCAGCAGCCATGCTACTCCCAAGTACACAGATACGCAGTATTTT
CASSHATPKYTDTQYF
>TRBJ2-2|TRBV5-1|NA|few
TGCGCCAGCAGCTTGGATATGAACGGGGGTGGCACCGGGGAGCTGTTTTTT
CASSLDMNGGGTGELFF
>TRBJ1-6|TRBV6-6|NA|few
TGTGCCAACTCAAATTCGGGTAATTCACCCCTCCACTTT
CANSNSGNSPLHF
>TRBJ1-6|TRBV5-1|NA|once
TGCGCCAGCGGAGACGGTGCAAATTCACCCCTCCACTTT
CASGDGANSPLHF
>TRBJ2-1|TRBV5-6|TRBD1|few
TGTGCCAGCAGCTACAGGGGTGCACGCTCCTACAATGAGCAGTTCTTC
CASSYRGARSYNEQFF
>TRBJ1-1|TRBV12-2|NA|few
TGTGCAAGTCGCTTAGGTTGGGGGAGGAGCACTGAAGCTTTCTTT
CASRLGWGRSTEAFF
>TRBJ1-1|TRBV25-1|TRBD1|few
TGTGCCAGCAGAGGGACAGGGGGGAACACTGAAGCTTTCTTT
CASRGTGGNTEAFF
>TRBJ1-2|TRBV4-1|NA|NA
TGCGCCAGCAGCCAAGCGGGAGGGAACTATGGCTACACCTTC
CASSQAGGNYGYTF
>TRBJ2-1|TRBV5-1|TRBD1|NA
TGCGCCAGCAGCTTGGGGGACAGGGTCTACAATGAGCAGTTCTTC
CASSLGDRVYNEQFF
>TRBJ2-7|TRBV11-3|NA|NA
TGTGCCAGCAGCTTAGGGACAGACCTCTACGAGCAGTACTTC
CASSLGTDLYEQYF
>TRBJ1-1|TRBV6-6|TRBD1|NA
TGTGCCAGCAGTTCCGGGACAGCAGCTCGCGGAGCTTTCTTT
CASSSGTAARGAFF
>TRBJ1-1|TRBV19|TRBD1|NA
TGTGCCAGTACGGACAGGGGGGTCGAAGCTTTCTTT
CASTDRGVEAFF
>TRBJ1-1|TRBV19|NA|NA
TGTGCCAGTAGTAAGTGGGCAGGGAACACTGAAGCTTTCTTT
CASSKWAGNTEAFF
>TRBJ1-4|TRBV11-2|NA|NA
TGTGCCAGCAGCTCCCGGGACTGGGGAGGGGGACTGTTTTTT
CASSSRDWGGGLFF
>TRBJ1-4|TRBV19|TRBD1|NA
TGTGCCAGTAGTACGGGACAGGGTGATGAAAAACTGTTTTTT
CASSTGQGDEKLFF
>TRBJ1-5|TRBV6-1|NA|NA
TGTGCCAGCAGTGAAGTTGGGAGGCAGCCCCAGCATTTT
CASSEVGRQPQHF
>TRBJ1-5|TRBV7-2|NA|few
TGTGCCAGCAGCTTAGGGGGCGGGGGTCAGCCCCAGCATTTT
CASSLGGGGQPQHF
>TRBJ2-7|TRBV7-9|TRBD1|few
TGTGCCAGCAGCCACCCCGCGACAGGGGATGTCGGACAGTACTTC
CASSHPATGDVGQYF
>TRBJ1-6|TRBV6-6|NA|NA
TGTGCCAGCAGGCCGACAGGCCGAAATTCACCCCTCCACTTT
CASRPTGRNSPLHF
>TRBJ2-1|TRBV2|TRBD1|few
TGTGCCACCTGGGACAGAAATGAGCAGTTCTTC
CATWDRNEQFF
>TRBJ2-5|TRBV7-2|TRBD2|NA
TGTGCCAGCGTTGGCGGGGGGTCACAAGAGACCCAGTACTTC
CASVGGGSQETQYF